Sequencing of this T cell receptor beta chain was carried out in a study of cytomegalovirus exposure and HLA in healthy donors. Overall study findings and caveats: With DRB1 most and HLA-C fewest, TCR association rates differed between HLA loci in a later analysis. Only CMV serostatus was available as immune exposure information. Sequences of the TCR beta chain were said to predict the HLA-A and HLA-B alleles of most subjects accurately.

This PCR relied on a set of 60 Vbeta primers and 13 Jbeta primers. Some clones are missing from TCRdb's copy, which holds only in-frame ones; the method was immunoSEQ multiplex PCR. The sample shows some 180,000 clones, about 81% of them seen only once. Germline CDR1 reads PRHDT; CDR2 reads FYEKMQ (reference sequence). CDR3 length: 16 amino acids. The V end was cut by 0 bases, the J end by 4 bases, with 13 bases between. In the case of this clone: No antigen is known for it.

The clonotype originates from a man aged 40-50 years in good health and CMV-seronegative. The sample was PBMCs. V is TRBV13 and J is TRBJ1-5; D unresolved. The CDR3 coding sequence is TGTGCCAGCAGCTTAGGCCGGAGGGCGAAAAATCAGCCCCAGCATTTT. Amino acid sequence: CASSLGRRAKNQPQHF. Full variable domain (missing parts from reference TRBV13 and TRBJ1-5): AAGVIQSPRHLIKEKRETATLKCYPIPRHDTVYWYQQGPGQDPQFLISFYEKMQSDKGSIPDRFSAQQFSDYHSELNMSSLELGDSALYFCASSLGRRAKNQPQHFGDGTRLSIL.